This T cell receptor (beta chain) was recovered during a study of blood T cell repertoires in COVID-19. Background on the study: The cDNA or gDNA used as material had been derived from T cells, B-cell-depleted T cells, or PBMCs.

The CDR3 runs to 12 residues. Germline values: CDR1 LGHNT, CDR2 FRNRAP. Trimming removed 1 base from V and 9 bases from J; junction bases left unmatched: 2. This clone was observed once. Which cohort a participant joined came from the clinical history participants gave. Produced via immunoSEQ multiplex PCR; TCRdb's table is partial and in-frame only. The repertoire has 200,000 to 250,000 clones, about 85% of them found once; the top ten carry 11%. The sample taken for sequencing was PBMCs or T cells enriched from blood (not recorded which). This chain links TRBV12-5 with TRBJ1-1, with 7 bases lining up with TRBD1. The sequence came from a man aged 25-40 years who had recovered from COVID-19. The CDR3 reads CASGLGQGQAFF. The CDR3 DNA follows: TGTGCTAGTGGTTTGGGACAGGGCCAAGCTTTCTTT.